This T cell receptor (beta chain) derives from a study of early stage breast cancer tumors. Study-level information: Invasive lobular carcinomas made up about 35% of the 12 ER+/PR+/HER2- tumors. Study-wide results and caveats: Tumor and normal breast were distinguished via blood comparison in about 90% of the 16 patients.

With respect to this clone: Its antigen remains unidentified.

Blood replicates held 0.5 ug DNA, tumor or normal breast about 1.5 ug, two each. Method: immunoSEQ multiplex PCR; TCRdb's copy keeps in-frame clones and lacks some. The data show tens of thousands of clones, just under 80% seen once. The sequencing sample was made of blood. The clonotype was recovered from a person in their forties with breast cancer.

As DNA, the CDR3 is TGTGCCAGTAGTGGGCCACAGGGGGCGGCAAACACTGAAGCTTTCTTT. It encodes CASSGPQGAANTEAFF. This chain joins TRBV19 and TRBJ1-1, with 9 nucleotides matching TRBD1. This CDR3 is 16 amino acids long. Germline lookup yields CDR1 LNHDA and CDR2 SQIVND (reference sequence). The V and J ends lost 5 bases and 2 bases, in that order; junction bases with no gene match: 9.